These T cell receptor beta chains were read from a single sample in a study of vaccination and CD4 T cells after COVID-19. Their recognized antigens are unknown. TCRdb ran MiXCR on the PCR reads and lists one entry per CDR3 protein. The sample has roughly 5,000 distinct CDR3 sequences; 46% are singletons. Sequencing was performed on CD4+ T cells from blood, cultured in vitro. The receptor source for this set is a human donor who had recovered from COVID-19. CDR3s include the opening cysteine and the closing phenylalanine or tryptophan. The D gene is left open where the match is weak. A row's size may be missing; if present it is once, few, many or a size class.

size: .; J: TRBJ1-2; V: TRBV7-2; D: TRBD1; DNA: TGTGCCAGCAGCTTGGGGACAGGGATTTCTGGCTACACCTTC; CDR3: CASSLGTGISGYTF
size: few; J: TRBJ2-1; V: TRBV7-8; D: TRBD2; DNA: TGTGCCAGCAGCTTAGACGGCGGGAGGGCCTTGAGGCAGTTCTTC; CDR3: CASSLDGGRALRQFF
size: few; J: TRBJ2-5; V: TRBV19; D: TRBD2; DNA: TGTGCCAGTAGTTTCGCCGGGACTAGCTTGGAGACCCAGTACTTC; CDR3: CASSFAGTSLETQYF
size: .; J: TRBJ1-2; V: TRBV24-1; D: TRBD1; DNA: TGTGCCACCAGTGACTCCCCAGGGGGAAGAGGCTACACCTTC; CDR3: CATSDSPGGRGYTF
size: .; J: TRBJ2-3; V: TRBV15; D: TRBD1; DNA: TGTGCCACCAGCACCGGACAGGGTCCAGATACGCAGTATTTT; CDR3: CATSTGQGPDTQYF
size: .; J: TRBJ1-2; V: TRBV7-6; D: .; DNA: TGTGCCAGCAGCTTAGTTCCGGCGTCGGACTATGGCTACACCTTC; CDR3: CASSLVPASDYGYTF
size: .; J: TRBJ2-3; V: TRBV15; D: .; DNA: TGTGCCACCAGCAGAAGTACATACACAGATACGCAGTATTTT; CDR3: CATSRSTYTDTQYF
size: few; J: TRBJ2-1; V: TRBV20-1; D: TRBD2; DNA: TGCAGTGCGGCCGCTAGCGGGGGCCTGAGGGAGCAGTTCTTC; CDR3: CSAAASGGLREQFF
size: .; J: TRBJ1-2; V: TRBV20-1; D: .; DNA: TGCAGTGCTAAGGGGGGGGGCTTTTGGGGCTACACCTTC; CDR3: CSAKGGGFWGYTF
size: .; J: TRBJ1-1; V: TRBV7-8; D: .; DNA: TGTGCCAGCAGCACCCGGGGAGGCACTGAAGCTTTCTTT; CDR3: CASSTRGGTEAFF
size: .; J: TRBJ2-5; V: TRBV7-8; D: .; DNA: TGTGCCAGCAGCTTATCAATGGCCGAGACCCAGTACTTC; CDR3: CASSLSMAETQYF
size: .; J: TRBJ2-5; V: TRBV27; D: .; DNA: TGTGCCAGCAGTCCATCGTCTTGGGGGCGGGCGGGGGCGGCTCAAGAGACCCAGTACTTC; CDR3: CASSPSSWGRAGAAQETQYF
size: .; J: TRBJ2-3; V: TRBV20-1; D: .; DNA: TGCAGTGCAGGCCGGCCTAGCACAGATACGCAGTATTTT; CDR3: CSAGRPSTDTQYF
size: .; J: TRBJ1-2; V: TRBV20-1; D: TRBD1; DNA: TGCAGTGCTAGCAGGGACAGATTGGCCTATGGCTACACCTTC; CDR3: CSASRDRLAYGYTF
size: few; J: TRBJ1-5; V: TRBV28; D: .; DNA: TGTGCCAGCAGTTTAAACGTTGGACCCAAGCCCCAGCATTTT; CDR3: CASSLNVGPKPQHF
size: .; J: TRBJ2-7; V: TRBV23-1; D: .; DNA: TGCGCCAGCTGGGGGACCGAACCCTACGAGCAGTACTTC; CDR3: CASWGTEPYEQYF
size: .; J: TRBJ2-7; V: TRBV2; D: .; DNA: TGTGCCAGCGCAGGGGATTCCTACGAGCAGTACTTC; CDR3: CASAGDSYEQYF
size: .; J: TRBJ2-3; V: TRBV10-3; D: .; DNA: TGTGTCACGGCTGGGGAGGCAGATACGCAGTATTTT; CDR3: CVTAGEADTQYF
size: few; J: TRBJ2-3; V: TRBV2; D: TRBD2; DNA: TGTGCCAGCAGTACTAGCGGGGGGGCAGATACGCAGTATTTT; CDR3: CASSTSGGADTQYF
size: .; J: TRBJ2-1; V: TRBV20-1; D: .; DNA: TGCAGTGCTAGACCGCAGCGGCCCGAGCAGTTCTTC; CDR3: CSARPQRPEQFF
size: .; J: TRBJ2-7; V: TRBV4-2; D: TRBD2; DNA: TGTGCCAGCAGCCAAGATCTGAGTAGCGGGGATGGTACGAAGGAGCAGTACTTC; CDR3: CASSQDLSSGDGTKEQYF
size: few; J: TRBJ2-7; V: TRBV21-1; D: .; DNA: TGTGCCAGCAGCAATTTTGGACAGACAATACCCGACTACGAGCAGTACTTC; CDR3: CASSNFGQTIPDYEQYF
size: .; J: TRBJ2-2; V: TRBV11-2; D: .; DNA: TGTGCCAGCAGCCGGGAACGTGGCACCGGGGAGCTGTTTTTT; CDR3: CASSRERGTGELFF
size: few; J: TRBJ2-3; V: TRBV20-1; D: .; DNA: TGCAGTGCGCCCGGACTAACCACAGATACGCAGTATTTT; CDR3: CSAPGLTTDTQYF
size: few; J: TRBJ2-5; V: TRBV5-1; D: .; DNA: TGCGCCAGCAGCCGGGACTCACAAGAGACCCAGTACTTC; CDR3: CASSRDSQETQYF
size: .; J: TRBJ1-1; V: TRBV14; D: TRBD1; DNA: TGTGCCAGCAGCCCCCATTACGGACAGGGAAACACTGAAGCTTTCTTT; CDR3: CASSPHYGQGNTEAFF
size: .; J: TRBJ2-1; V: TRBV20-1; D: .; DNA: TGCAGTGCGGGAGGGGCGGGAGCCAGGGGAAGGGTCAATGAGCAGTTCTTC; CDR3: CSAGGAGARGRVNEQFF
size: .; J: TRBJ2-7; V: TRBV6-5; D: TRBD2; DNA: TGTGCCAGCAGTTACACGGGGGGGAGCTCCTACGAGCAGTACTTC; CDR3: CASSYTGGSSYEQYF
size: .; J: TRBJ2-5; V: TRBV19; D: .; DNA: TGTGCCAGTAGTACCACAGGGACTACGGAGTCCCAGTACTTC; CDR3: CASSTTGTTESQYF
size: .; J: TRBJ1-2; V: TRBV11-3; D: TRBD1; DNA: TGTGCCAGCAGCCAAGGGACAGTCTATGGCTACACCTTC; CDR3: CASSQGTVYGYTF